This T cell receptor beta chain was recovered during a study of vaccination effects on CD4 cells after COVID-19. Findings and caveats of the study: Convalescents' post-vaccine spike-reactive clones were mainly new, vaccine-induced.

For this clone: Its antigen is undetermined.

V shed 4 bases, J shed 4 bases, and the junction held 7 bases outside the gene matches. This CDR3 is 15 amino acids long. The V gene's germline CDR1 is SGHAT and CDR2 FQNNGV. Sequencing was performed with immunoSEQ multiplex PCR; in TCRdb, only in-frame clones are kept and a portion is missing. The sample consists of 63,000 or so clones, over 65% of them appearing once. In the ViraFEST assay, antigen-specific CD4+ clonotypes were identified by expansion after peptide-pool stimulation. On approximately day 9 of culture, CD4+ T cells were separated out. PCR showed that the person got SARS-CoV-2 infection at some point between March and December 2020. Cultivation was performed at about 1.8 million PBMC per well with 9 to 10 IU/ml IL-2 and 9 to 10 ug/ml peptides added.

This TCR was sampled from a human donor who had a prior SARS-CoV-2 infection. This chain connects TRBV11-2 to TRBJ2-7; 10 bases match TRBD2. The material was CD4+ T cells from PBMCs cultured with HIV peptides, obtained before COVID-19 vaccination. Sample subset: HIV-1 Nef peptide pool negative control/reference culture. This CDR3 reads CASSYTLAGLYEQYF. The CDR3 bases are TGTGCCAGCAGCTATACACTAGCGGGGCTATACGAGCAGTACTTC. The whole variable domain, remainder taken from reference TRBV11-2 and TRBJ2-7, is EAGVAQSPRYKIIEKRQSVAFWCNPISGHATLYWYQQILGQGPKLLIQFQNNGVVDDSQLPKDRFSAERLKGVDSTLKIQPAKLEDSAVYLCASSYTLAGLYEQYFGPGTRLTVT.